Each of the 2 T cell receptor beta chains below was sequenced from the same sample in a study of blood T cell repertoires in COVID-19. TCRdb's table, derived via immunoSEQ multiplex PCR, lists solely in-frame clones and lacks some. The sample consists of around 260,000 clones, more than 85% of them appearing once. Sample: peripheral blood. These receptors all come from a person under 35 with COVID-19, enrolled during active disease.

The chain employs TRBV6-6 and TRBJ2-1; 9 bases match TRBD2. The trim removed 6 bases at V and 4 bases at J, leaving 7 bases unmatched. This CDR3 is built from 15 residues. Germline V gives CDR1 MNHNY, CDR2 SVGAGI (reference sequence). As DNA, the CDR3 is TGTGCCAGCAGAGGCGGGAGGGCCACATACAATGAGCAGTTCTTC. Its translation is CASRGGRATYNEQFF.

The chain employs TRBV28 and TRBJ2-7; 8 bases line up with TRBD1. CDR3 length equals 13 residues. CDR1 is MDHEN and CDR2 is SYDVKM in the germline V gene. Germline trimming cut 5 bases from V and 3 bases from J; bases unmatched to any gene: 3. The CDR3 bases are TGTGCCAGCAGTGGGGGACAGGTCTACGAGCAGTACTTC. Translation: CASSGGQVYEQYF.